Following are 27 T cell receptor beta chains from one sample sequenced in a study of T cell repertoires in cytomegalovirus infection (dated by TCRdb to about 2019). The listed sequencing device is Illumina HiSeq 1500. Clones were called with MiXCR by TCRdb after fastp trimmed the public reads at Q25, and only in-frame beta chains were retained. Each entry is one CDR3 protein sequence, shown with its most common DNA and genes. The sample table records about 340,000 distinct CDR3 sequences; about 29% of these occur just once. The ten largest clones capture roughly 20% of the sample. Explained via the paper, the treatment or condition label denotes: in vitro stimulation with specific CMV peptide epitopes to enrich CMV-specific T cells. The antigens for these receptors are not known. The sample here was cultured PBMCs, taken from culture after CMV antigen stimulation. All receptors derive from a human donor in good health (CMV status not recorded). Some clones in this sample may be carry-over from other donors' samples.

V usage is TRBV5-1 and J usage is TRBJ2-5; the D is unclear. From germline, CDR1 is SGHRS and CDR2 YFSETQ. This CDR3 spans 14 amino acids. V dropped 6 bases and J dropped 2 bases, with 14 bases sitting between them. The CDR3 here is CASTLYGLQETQYF. In DNA, the CDR3 is TGCGCCAGCACCCTGTATGGGCTTCAAGAGACCCAGTACTTC.

The V and J genes are TRBV6-2 or TRBV6-3 and TRBJ2-1; 9 bases map to TRBD2. V was pared by 7 bases and J by 2 bases, with 18 bases of the junction left unmatched. The CDR3 is made up of 19 amino acids. The V gene's germline CDR1 is MNHEY and CDR2 SVGEGT. CDR3 protein: CASKMGGVGGGRAYNEQFF. The CDR3 region has the DNA TGTGCCAGCAAGATGGGGGGTGTTGGCGGCGGGAGGGCCTACAATGAGCAGTTCTTC.

The chain links TRBV12-3 or TRBV12-4 to TRBJ1-5; maybe TRBD1 (6 bases). The CDR3 length is 14 residues. The V end was cut by 7 bases, the J end by 4 bases, with 14 bases between. The CDR3 sequence is CASKLSQGNQPQHF. CDR3 bases: TGTGCCAGCAAGCTCTCGCAGGGGAATCAGCCCCAGCATTTT.

This clonotype was counted between two and nine times. The genes are TRBV7-9 and TRBJ2-7; 8 positions match TRBD1. Unmatched junction bases numbered 8, after V lost 4 bases and J lost 6 bases. This CDR3 region has 14 residues. Germline lookup yields CDR1 SEHNR and CDR2 FQNEAQ (reference sequence). CDR3 DNA sequence: TGTGCCAGCAGCTCGACGCCGGGACAGGTCGAGCAGTACTTC. This encodes CASSSTPGQVEQYF.

This clonotype has at least ten counts. The chain employs TRBV7-3 and TRBJ2-7; D perhaps matches TRBD1 (6 bases). The CDR3 covers 15 residues. The germline V gene encodes CDR1 SGHTA and CDR2 FQGTGA. V was cut by 5 bases and J by 4 bases, with 18 bases left in between. CDR3 loop: CASSLHGSGAYEQYF. DNA for the CDR3: TGTGCCAGCAGCCTACATGGATCAGGGGCATACGAGCAGTACTTC.

This clonotype was seen more than once but under ten times. The chain couples TRBV2 to TRBJ2-1; 8 bases match TRBD1. V shed 8 bases and J 0 bases; nucleotides not matched to a gene: 6. This CDR3 contains 15 residues. CDR1 SNHLY and CDR2 FYNNEI come from the germline V gene. The CDR3 protein is CASLRTGSSYNEQFF. The CDR3, as DNA: TGTGCCAGCTTGCGGACAGGGAGCTCCTACAATGAGCAGTTCTTC.

This clonotype showed up just a few times. The V call is TRBV4-1, the J call TRBJ1-1, with a possible D match to TRBD1 (5 bases). The V gene's germline CDR1 is MGHRA and CDR2 YSYEKL. The V end lost 0 bases, the J end lost 0 bases, and 20 bases lay between the germline ends. The CDR3 is 19 amino acids. The CDR3 DNA reads as TGCGCCAGCAGCCAAGAACCGCCCGGGACGGGAATACTGAACACTGAAGCTTTCTTT. This gives the protein CASSQEPPGTGILNTEAFF.

The chain links TRBV5-4 to TRBJ1-2; a weak D match, TRBD1 (5 bases). The length of the CDR3 is 12 residues. The V end lost 2 bases, the J end lost 8 bases, and 10 bases lay between the germline ends. Per the germline V gene, CDR1 is SGHNT and CDR2 is YYREEE (reference sequence). CDR3 nucleotide sequence: TGTGCCAGCAGCTTCCGCAGGGACGGCTACACCTTC. This encodes CASSFRRDGYTF.

V gene TRBV7-2 combines with J gene TRBJ1-2, with D perhaps matching TRBD1 (6 bases). The CDR3 runs to 13 residues. V gave up 3 bases and J gave up 4 bases, with 9 bases separating them. Germline CDR1 SGHTA, CDR2 FQGNSA. Written as DNA, the CDR3 is TGTGCCAGCAGCTTCAGGGGAAGCTATGGCTACACCTTC. It encodes CASSFRGSYGYTF.

This clonotype turned up a few times. This chain links TRBV10-3 with TRBJ2-1, with D unclear. Germline assignment: CDR1 ENHRY and CDR2 SYGVKD. This CDR3 is 14 amino acids long. V was trimmed by 0 bases and J by 6 bases, leaving 9 bases between them. CDR3 region: CAISESAQSNEQFF. Here the CDR3 DNA reads TGTGCCATCAGTGAGTCCGCACAGTCCAATGAGCAGTTCTTC.

This sequence joins TRBV4-3 and TRBJ2-3; D gene unclear. Trimming took off 2 bases at V and 2 bases at J, with 11 bases between the two ends. The CDR3 runs to 15 residues. CDR1 and CDR2 from the germline V gene are LGHNA and YSLEER. The CDR3 loop is CASSQTDQNTDTQYF. The CDR3 region has the DNA TGCGCCAGCAGCCAAACGGATCAGAACACAGATACGCAGTATTTT.

This clonotype was picked up a small number of times. CDR3: CASSRGKEEKLFF. The CDR3 nucleotides are TGTGCCAGCTCGAGAGGGAAGGAGGAAAAACTGTTTTTT. The chain couples TRBV28 to TRBJ1-4; D is unresolved. Germline CDR1 is MDHEN and CDR2 is SYDVKM. The CDR3 consists of 13 residues. The V end was cut by 8 bases, the J end by 8 bases, with 15 bases between.

This clonotype was detected a few times. CDR3 coding DNA: TGCAGTGCTAGACTTGCGCCGGGTAGGGGCGAGCAGTACTTC. Translation: CSARLAPGRGEQYF. This chain connects TRBV20-1 to TRBJ2-7; the D gene is possibly TRBD1 (5 bases). The V gene's germline CDR1 is DFQATT and CDR2 SNEGSKA (reference sequence). With 2 bases removed from V and 6 bases from J, the gap between germline ends came to 17 bases. This CDR3 comprises 14 residues.

For this clonotype: The junction differs from germline at one of its ends, possibly a read error. CDR3: CASSFRGGNTEAFF. DNA for the CDR3: TGTGCCAGCAGCTTCAGGGGTGGAAACACTGAAGCTTTCTTT. V and J are TRBV5-1 and TRBJ1-1; D is perhaps TRBD1 (6 bases). Germline V gives CDR1 SGHRS, CDR2 YFSETQ. The CDR3 runs to 14 residues. Together with reference TRBV5-1 and TRBJ1-1, the CDR3 gives the full variable domain: KAGVTQTPRYLIKTRGQQVTLSCSPISGHRSVSWYQQTPGQGLQFLFEYFSETQRNKGNFPGRFSGRQFSNSRSEMNVSTLELGDSALYLCASSFRGGNTEAFFGQGTRLTVV.

V usage is TRBV12-3 or TRBV12-4 and J usage is TRBJ1-5, with 8 bases matching TRBD1. Trimming removed 5 bases from V and 6 bases from J; junction bases left unmatched: 6. The CDR3 has 14 residues. CDR3 DNA sequence: TGTGCCAGCAGTCTGACAGGGGACAGTCAGCCCCAGCATTTT. It yields the protein CASSLTGDSQPQHF.

This clonotype turned up a few times. The chain links TRBV7-3 to TRBJ2-3, with TRBD2 matching over 8 bases. Germline assignment: CDR1 SGHTA and CDR2 FQGTGA. The V gene end was trimmed by 1 base and the J gene end by 2 bases; junction bases not matched to a gene: 8. This CDR3 has 17 residues. The CDR3 region is CASSLKRTSGTTDTQYF. Here the CDR3 DNA reads TGTGCCAGCAGCTTAAAGCGCACTAGCGGCACCACAGATACGCAGTATTTT. Drawing the rest from reference TRBV7-3 and TRBJ2-3, the complete variable domain is GAGVSQTPSNKVTEKGKYVELRCDPISGHTALYWYRQSLGQGPEFLIYFQGTGAADDSGLPNDRFFAVRPEGSVSTLKIQRTERGDSAVYLCASSLKRTSGTTDTQYFGPGTRLTVL.

The chain recombines TRBV12-3 or TRBV12-4 with TRBJ2-3; 12 nucleotides line up with TRBD2. The CDR3 consists of 15 residues. Trimming removed 8 bases from V and 6 bases from J; junction bases left unmatched: 9. The CDR3 DNA is TGTGCCAGCGTGTTGACTAGCGGGAGTGGCGATACGCAGTATTTT. Translated: CASVLTSGSGDTQYF.

This clonotype was counted at least ten times. The chain uses TRBV6-1 and TRBJ2-3; no reliable D call. This CDR3 spans 13 amino acids. The germline CDR1 and CDR2 sequences are MNHNS and SASEGT. The V gene lost 2 bases and the J gene lost 4 bases, with 7 bases spanning the gap. CDR3 in amino acids: CASSEPPSDTQYF. In nucleotides, the CDR3 is TGTGCCAGCAGTGAACCTCCTTCAGATACGCAGTATTTT.

This chain joins TRBV2 and TRBJ1-6; 9 bases are shared with TRBD1. Unmatched junction bases numbered 12, after V lost 8 bases and J lost 10 bases. This CDR3 contains 15 residues. Germline V gene lookup returns CDR1 SNHLY and CDR2 FYNNEI. CDR3 in DNA: TGTGCCAGCGACCCCGGACAGGGGATGAGATCACCCCTCCACTTT. Its translation is CASDPGQGMRSPLHF.

This clonotype was picked up a small number of times. The chain combines TRBV7-9 with TRBJ1-3; no clear D gene. CDR3 length: 14 amino acids. The germline V gene has CDR1 SEHNR and CDR2 FQNEAQ (reference sequence). V lost 1 base to trimming and J lost 6 bases, with 10 bases between them. The CDR3 sequence is CASSLGEFPNTIYF. DNA for the CDR3: TGTGCCAGCAGCTTAGGGGAATTCCCAAACACCATATATTTT.

This clonotype was detected a few times. V and J are TRBV18 and TRBJ2-5; perhaps TRBD2 as D (5 bases). Per the germline V gene, CDR1 is KGHSH and CDR2 is LQKENI. The CDR3 covers 12 residues. The V and J ends lost 4 bases and 4 bases respectively, with 7 bases between them. DNA for the CDR3: TGTGCCAGCTCACGAGGGCCAGAGACCCAGTACTTC. Amino acids: CASSRGPETQYF.

This clonotype was found many times. The genes are TRBV20-1 and TRBJ2-1; TRBD2 is a possible D gene (5 bases). Germline V gene data show CDR1 as DFQATT and CDR2 as SNEGSKA (reference sequence). The CDR3 is 14 amino acids. V was pared by 1 base and J by 12 bases, with 19 bases between. DNA for the CDR3: TGCAGTGCTAGAGTCTCCCGGTCGGAGGTAACGCAGTTCTTC. Translated, it gives CSARVSRSEVTQFF.

The chain joins TRBV27 to TRBJ2-1; D unresolved. The V end lost 7 bases, the J end lost 5 bases, and 6 bases lay between the germline ends. The CDR3 has 11 residues. Germline V CDR1 and CDR2: MNHEY, SMNVEV (reference sequence). The CDR3 sequence is CASTRNNEQFF. The CDR3 nucleotides read TGTGCCAGCACCAGAAACAATGAGCAGTTCTTC.

The chain couples TRBV7-3 to TRBJ2-5; D not certain. Trimming took off 5 bases at V and 7 bases at J, with 14 bases between the two ends. The germline V gene has CDR1 SGHTA and CDR2 FQGTGA. The CDR3 is 13 residues long. The chain's CDR3 is CASSPDSIGTQYF. The DNA of the CDR3 is TGTGCCAGCAGCCCCGACTCCATTGGGACCCAGTACTTC.

The chain links TRBV7-8 to TRBJ1-2, with TRBD1 as a possible D gene (6 bases). The germline CDR1 and CDR2 sequences are SGHVS and FQNEAQ. CDR3 size: 14 residues. Trimming pared 7 bases from V and 4 bases from J, leaving 16 bases between. CDR3 in amino acids: CASTRTEQGYGYTF. CDR3 coding DNA: TGTGCCAGCACCAGGACAGAGCAAGGCTATGGCTACACCTTC.

This clonotype turned up a few times. The V call is TRBV7-8, the J call TRBJ2-7; 7 nucleotides line up with TRBD1. The germline V gene encodes CDR1 SGHVS and CDR2 FQNEAQ. Germline trimming cut 8 bases from V and 7 bases from J; bases unmatched to any gene: 17. The length of the CDR3 is 15 residues. As DNA, the CDR3 is TGTGCCAGCCGTCCCGGACAGGTCTCCCTCGAGGAGCAGTACTTC. Its protein product is CASRPGQVSLEEQYF.

This clonotype was counted between two and nine times. This chain joins TRBV6-6 and TRBJ2-2, with 8 bases lining up with TRBD1. From germline, CDR1 is MNHNY and CDR2 SVGAGI (reference sequence). The CDR3 sequence is 17 residues long. Losses at the gene ends were 6 bases for V and 6 bases for J; bases not matched to a gene: 15. CDR3 DNA sequence: TGTGCCAGCAGGAGGACAGGGATCATTGACTCGCCCGGGGAGCTGTTTTTT. As protein: CASRRTGIIDSPGELFF.